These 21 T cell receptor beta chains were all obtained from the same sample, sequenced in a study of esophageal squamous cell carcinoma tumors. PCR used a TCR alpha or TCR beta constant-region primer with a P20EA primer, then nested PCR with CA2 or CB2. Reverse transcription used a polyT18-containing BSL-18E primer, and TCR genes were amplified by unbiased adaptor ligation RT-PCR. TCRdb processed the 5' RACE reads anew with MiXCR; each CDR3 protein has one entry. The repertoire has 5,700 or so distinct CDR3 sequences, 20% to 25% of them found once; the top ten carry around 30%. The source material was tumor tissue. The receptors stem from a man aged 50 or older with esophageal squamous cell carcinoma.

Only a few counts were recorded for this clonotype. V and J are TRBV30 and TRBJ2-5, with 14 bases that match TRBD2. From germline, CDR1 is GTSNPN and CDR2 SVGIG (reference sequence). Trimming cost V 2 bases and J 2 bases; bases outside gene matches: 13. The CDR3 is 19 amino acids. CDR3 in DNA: TGTGCCTGGAGTCCAACCCCGGGACTAGCGGGAGAGTGGCAAGAGACCCAGTACTTC. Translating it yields CAWSPTPGLAGEWQETQYF.

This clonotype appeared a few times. Here the CDR3 reads CASSRITSGSRADTQYF. CDR3 coding DNA: TGTGCCAGCAGCCGGATTACTAGCGGGAGTAGGGCAGATACGCAGTATTTT. This chain connects TRBV5-6 to TRBJ2-3, with 11 nucleotides matching TRBD2. CDR3 size: 17 residues. The ends lost 4 bases at V and 4 bases at J; junction bases unmatched: 11. Germline V gene data show CDR1 as SGHDT and CDR2 as YYEEEE.

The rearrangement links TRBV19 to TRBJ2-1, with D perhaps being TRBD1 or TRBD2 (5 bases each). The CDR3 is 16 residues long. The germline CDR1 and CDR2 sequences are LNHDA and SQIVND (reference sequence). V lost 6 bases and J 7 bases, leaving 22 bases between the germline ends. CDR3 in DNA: TGTGCCAGTAGCAAAAACTTCCGGGACGGAAGGAATGAGCAGTTCTTC. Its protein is CASSKNFRDGRNEQFF.

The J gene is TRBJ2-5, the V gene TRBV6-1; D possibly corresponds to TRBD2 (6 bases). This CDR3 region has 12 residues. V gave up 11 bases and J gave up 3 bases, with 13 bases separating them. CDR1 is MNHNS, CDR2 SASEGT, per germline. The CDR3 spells CAGGLTEETQYF. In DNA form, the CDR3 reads TGTGCCGGGGGACTCACCGAAGAGACCCAGTACTTC.

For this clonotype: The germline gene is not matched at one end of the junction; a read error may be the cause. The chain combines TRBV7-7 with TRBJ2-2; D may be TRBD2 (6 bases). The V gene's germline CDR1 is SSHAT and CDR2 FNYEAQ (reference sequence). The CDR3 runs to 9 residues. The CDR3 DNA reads TGTGCTAGCAGGGAGGCCGGGTTTTTT. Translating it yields CASREAGFF.

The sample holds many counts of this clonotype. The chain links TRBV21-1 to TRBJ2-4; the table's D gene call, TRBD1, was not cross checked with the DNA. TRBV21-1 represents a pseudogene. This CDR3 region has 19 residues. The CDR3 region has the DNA TGTGCCAGCAGCAAAGCGCTTCAAGGCCCCGACCTAGCCAAAAACATTCAGTACTTC. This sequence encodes CASSKALQGPDLAKNIQYF.

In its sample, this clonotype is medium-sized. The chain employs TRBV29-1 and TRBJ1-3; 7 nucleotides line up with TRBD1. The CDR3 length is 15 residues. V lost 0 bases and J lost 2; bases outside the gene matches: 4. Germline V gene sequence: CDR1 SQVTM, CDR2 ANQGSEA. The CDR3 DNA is TGCAGCGTTGAAGAGACAGGGCCGACTGGAAACACCATATATTTT. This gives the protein CSVEETGPTGNTIYF.

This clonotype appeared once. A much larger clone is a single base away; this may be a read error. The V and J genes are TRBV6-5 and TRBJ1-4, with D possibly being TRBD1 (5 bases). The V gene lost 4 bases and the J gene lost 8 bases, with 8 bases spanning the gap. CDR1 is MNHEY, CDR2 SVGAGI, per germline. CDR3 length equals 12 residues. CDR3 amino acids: CASSLGGEKLFF. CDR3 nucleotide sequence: TGTGCCAGCAGTTTGGGGGGAGAAAAACTGTTTTTT.

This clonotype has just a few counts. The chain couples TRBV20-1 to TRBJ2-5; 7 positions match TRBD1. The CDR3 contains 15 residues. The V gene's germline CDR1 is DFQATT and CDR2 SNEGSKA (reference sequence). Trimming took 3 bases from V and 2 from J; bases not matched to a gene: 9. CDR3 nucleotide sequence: TGCAGTGCTAGCCCCCCGGGACAGAGACAAGAGACCCAGTACTTC. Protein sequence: CSASPPGQRQETQYF.

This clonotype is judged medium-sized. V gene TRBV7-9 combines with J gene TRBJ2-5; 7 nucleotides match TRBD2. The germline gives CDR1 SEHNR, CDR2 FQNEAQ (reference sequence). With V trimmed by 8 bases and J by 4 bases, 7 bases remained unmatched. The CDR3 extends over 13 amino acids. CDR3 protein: CASALGGGETQYF. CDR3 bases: TGTGCCAGCGCCCTGGGCGGGGGAGAGACCCAGTACTTC.

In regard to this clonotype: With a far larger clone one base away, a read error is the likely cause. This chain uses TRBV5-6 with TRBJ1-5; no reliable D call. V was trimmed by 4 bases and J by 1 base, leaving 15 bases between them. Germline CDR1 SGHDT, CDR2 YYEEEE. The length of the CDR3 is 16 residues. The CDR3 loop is CASSMEASISNQPQHF. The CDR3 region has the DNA TGTGCCAGCAGCATGGAGGCGTCGATCAGCAATCAGCCCCAGCATTTT.

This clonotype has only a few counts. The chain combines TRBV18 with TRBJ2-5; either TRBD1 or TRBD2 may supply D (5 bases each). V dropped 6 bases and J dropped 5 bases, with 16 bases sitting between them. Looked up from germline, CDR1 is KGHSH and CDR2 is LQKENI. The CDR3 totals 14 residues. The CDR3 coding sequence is TGTGCCAGCTCGCCTATAGGGACGGAGGAGACCCAGTACTTC. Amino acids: CASSPIGTEETQYF.

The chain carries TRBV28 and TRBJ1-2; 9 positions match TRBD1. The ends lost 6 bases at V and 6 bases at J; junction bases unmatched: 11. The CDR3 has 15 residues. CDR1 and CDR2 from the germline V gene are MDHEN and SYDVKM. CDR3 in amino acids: CASRDTGGATNGYTF. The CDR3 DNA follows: TGTGCCAGCAGGGATACAGGGGGCGCGACTAATGGCTACACCTTC.

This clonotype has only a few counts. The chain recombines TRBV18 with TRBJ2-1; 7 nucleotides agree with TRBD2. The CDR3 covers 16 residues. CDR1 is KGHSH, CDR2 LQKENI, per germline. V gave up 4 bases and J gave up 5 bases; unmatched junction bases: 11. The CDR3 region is CASSRGGREPNNEQFF. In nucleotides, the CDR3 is TGTGCCAGCTCACGTGGAGGGCGGGAGCCCAACAATGAGCAGTTCTTC.

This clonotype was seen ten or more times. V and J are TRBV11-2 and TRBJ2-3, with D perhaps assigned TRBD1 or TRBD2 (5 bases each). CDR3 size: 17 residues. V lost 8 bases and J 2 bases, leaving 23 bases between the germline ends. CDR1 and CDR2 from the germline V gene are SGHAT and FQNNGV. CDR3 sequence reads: CASALGTPTSHTDTQYF. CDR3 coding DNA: TGTGCCAGCGCGTTAGGGACCCCGACCAGCCACACAGATACGCAGTATTTT.

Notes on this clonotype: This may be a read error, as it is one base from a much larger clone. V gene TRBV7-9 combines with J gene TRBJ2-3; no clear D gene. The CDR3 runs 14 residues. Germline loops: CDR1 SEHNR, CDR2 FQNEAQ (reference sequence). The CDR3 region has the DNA TGTGTCAGCAGCCCGGAGAAGTTCACAGATACGCAGTATTTT. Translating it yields CVSSPEKFTDTQYF.

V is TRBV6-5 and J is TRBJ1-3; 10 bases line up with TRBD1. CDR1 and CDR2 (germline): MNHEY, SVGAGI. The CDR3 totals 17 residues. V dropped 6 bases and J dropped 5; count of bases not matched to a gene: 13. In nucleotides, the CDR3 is TGTGCCAGCAGCTCCGGGACAGGGGCCTCGAGTAGAAACACCATATATTTT. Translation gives CASSSGTGASSRNTIYF.

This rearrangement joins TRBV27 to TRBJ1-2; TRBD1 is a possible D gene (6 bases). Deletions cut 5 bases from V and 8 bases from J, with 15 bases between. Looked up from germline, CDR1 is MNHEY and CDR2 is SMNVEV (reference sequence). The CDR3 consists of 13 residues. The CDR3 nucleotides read TGTGCCAGCAGTGAAACAGGGCGAAAAGGCTACACCTTC. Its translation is CASSETGRKGYTF.

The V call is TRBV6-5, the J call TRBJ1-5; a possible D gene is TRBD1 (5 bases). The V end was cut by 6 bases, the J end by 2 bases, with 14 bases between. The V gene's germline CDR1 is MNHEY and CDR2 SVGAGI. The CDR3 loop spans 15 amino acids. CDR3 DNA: TGTGCCAGCAGGCCTCGGACGGGGGGCAATCAGCCCCAGCATTTT. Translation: CASRPRTGGNQPQHF.

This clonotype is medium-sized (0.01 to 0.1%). This CDR3 reads CSAISSEQYF. CDR3 coding DNA: TGCAGTGCTATCAGTTCCGAGCAGTACTTC. The chain joins TRBV20-1 to TRBJ2-7; D remains ambiguous. CDR1 and CDR2 (germline): DFQATT, SNEGSKA (reference sequence). Trimming left V 4 bases short and J 6 bases short, with 7 bases between. CDR3 length: 10 amino acids.

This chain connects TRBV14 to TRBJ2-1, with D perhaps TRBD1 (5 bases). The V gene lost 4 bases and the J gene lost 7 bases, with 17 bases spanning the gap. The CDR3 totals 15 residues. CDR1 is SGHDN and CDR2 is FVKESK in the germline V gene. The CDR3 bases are TGTGCCAGCAGCCCGATTTACTCAGGGATGAATGAGCAGTTCTTC. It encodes CASSPIYSGMNEQFF. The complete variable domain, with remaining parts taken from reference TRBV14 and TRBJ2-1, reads EAGVTQFPSHSVIEKGQTVTLRCDPISGHDNLYWYRRVMGKEIKFLLHFVKESKQDESGMPNNRFLAERTGGTYSTLKVQPAELEDSGVYFCASSPIYSGMNEQFFGPGTRLTVL.